What follows are 21 T cell receptor beta chains derived from one specimen sequenced in a study of blood T cell repertoires in COVID-19. Measured with immunoSEQ multiplex PCR; TCRdb has only the in-frame clones, and not every one. The data hold 350,000 to 450,000 clones, with about 88% observed a single time. Sequencing was performed on peripheral blood. Receptors were obtained from a woman between 35 and 50 years old with COVID-19, enrolled during active disease.

The V gene is TRBV7-3, the J gene TRBJ2-2; 8 bases map to TRBD2. CDR1 and CDR2 from the germline V gene are SGHTA and FQGTGA. V gave up 2 bases and J gave up 4 bases; unmatched junction bases: 6. The CDR3 is made up of 16 amino acids. In DNA, the CDR3 is TGTGCCAGCAGCTTATACGGAGGGACTAGCACCGGGGAGCTGTTTTTT. Amino acid sequence: CASSLYGGTSTGELFF.

The rearrangement uses TRBV4-3 and TRBJ1-1, with TRBD1 as a possible D gene (6 bases). This CDR3 is 16 amino acids long. V lost 4 bases, J lost 1 base, and 16 bases lay in between. Per germline, CDR1 LGHNA and CDR2 YSLEER. In nucleotides, the CDR3 is TGCGCCAGCAGCCCACAGGGAGTTGGCAGGAACACTGAAGCTTTCTTT. Translation: CASSPQGVGRNTEAFF.

DNA for the CDR3: TGTGCCAGCAGTTTTGATCCAAACACGATCAATGAGCAGTTCTTC. Its protein product is CASSFDPNTINEQFF. The chain combines TRBV27 with TRBJ2-1; no firm D call. Between the trimmed V and J ends, which lost 3 bases and 6 bases, there was a span of 15 bases. The CDR3 spans 15 residues. Per germline, CDR1 MNHEY and CDR2 SMNVEV (reference sequence).

The chain is built from TRBV18 and TRBJ2-5; TRBD1 aligns across 10 bases. Germline values: CDR1 KGHSH, CDR2 LQKENI. The CDR3 spans 16 residues. The J segment lost 4 bases and the V segment lost 6 bases, leaving 11 bases of the junction unmatched. CDR3 nucleotides: TGTGCCAGCTCTCACCGTTCCGGGACAGGGGCAGAGACCCAGTACTTC. Translation gives CASSHRSGTGAETQYF.

V and J are TRBV5-1 and TRBJ2-7; TRBD1 aligns across 12 bases. The germline CDR1 and CDR2 sequences are SGHRS and YFSETQ. This CDR3 has 17 amino acids. Losses at the gene ends were 4 bases for V and 5 bases for J; bases not matched to a gene: 13. The CDR3 loop is CASSSSGTGGAGHEQYF. The CDR3 coding sequence is TGCGCCAGCAGCAGTTCCGGGACAGGGGGCGCAGGTCACGAGCAGTACTTC.

This chain connects TRBV27 to TRBJ1-1; D not certain. Germline V lookup: CDR1 MNHEY, CDR2 SMNVEV (reference sequence). The CDR3 runs 16 residues. V was cut by 2 bases and J by 3 bases, with 16 bases left in between. The CDR3 region has the DNA TGTGCCAGCAGTTTAAGGTTGGCTTCCAGGCACACTGAAGCTTTCTTT. This gives the protein CASSLRLASRHTEAFF.

This chain uses TRBV6-6 with TRBJ2-3; possible D gene TRBD2, 6 bases. The CDR3 loop spans 11 amino acids. V was trimmed by 11 bases and J by 2 bases, leaving 8 bases between them. In germline, CDR1 is MNHNY, CDR2 SVGAGI (reference sequence). This chain's CDR3 is CASGVTDTQYF. Here the CDR3 DNA reads TGTGCCTCGGGAGTCACAGATACGCAGTATTTT.

The chain joins TRBV7-2 to TRBJ2-5; 11 bases line up with TRBD2. J lost 5 bases, V lost 5 bases, and 7 bases had no gene match. CDR1 SGHTA and CDR2 FQGNSA come from the germline V gene. The CDR3 is 15 amino acids. The chain's CDR3 is CASSEASGGIETQYF. CDR3 sequence (DNA): TGTGCCAGCAGCGAAGCTAGCGGGGGGATCGAGACCCAGTACTTC.

The CDR3 DNA follows: TGCAGCGTTGGGCACAGCTTATACGAGCAGTACTTC. It translates to CSVGHSLYEQYF. V is TRBV29-1 and J is TRBJ2-7; D gene unclear. Trimming took 4 bases from V and 4 from J, leaving 11 bases between them. Germline lookup yields CDR1 SQVTM and CDR2 ANQGSEA. This CDR3 has 12 amino acids.

This clone was detected only a few times. The rearrangement joins TRBV19 to TRBJ1-2, with 9 bases that match TRBD1. The CDR3 spans 14 residues. V lost 7 bases and J lost 5; bases outside the gene matches: 8. Germline CDR1 and CDR2: LNHDA and SQIVND (reference sequence). CDR3 residues: CASTPSDRGYGYTF. The CDR3 DNA follows: TGTGCCAGTACCCCCAGCGACAGGGGGTATGGCTACACCTTC.

The CDR3 bases are TGTGCCAGCAGCTTAACTGGGACAGGGGGCGTAAATACGCAGTATTTT. It is translated as CASSLTGTGGVNTQYF. This sequence joins TRBV7-3 and TRBJ2-3, with 12 bases that match TRBD1. This CDR3 is 16 amino acids long. Germline assignment: CDR1 SGHTA and CDR2 FQGTGA. V trimming: 0 bases; J trimming: 7 bases; junction bases outside the gene matches: 5.

The chain has TRBV28 and TRBJ1-2; a weak D match, TRBD1 (6 bases). The germline V gene has CDR1 MDHEN and CDR2 SYDVKM. Trimming left V 1 base short and J 8 bases short, with 11 bases between. CDR3 length equals 13 residues. CDR3: CASSLSGGAGYTF. The CDR3, as DNA: TGTGCCAGCAGTTTATCGGGGGGCGCGGGCTACACCTTC.

CDR3 coding DNA: TGCGCCAGCAGAGTGACAGGGGGCGAAGAGACCCAGTACTTC. It yields the protein CASRVTGGEETQYF. The chain carries TRBV5-1 and TRBJ2-5; 10 bases agree with TRBD1. The ends lost 5 bases at V and 3 bases at J; junction bases unmatched: 4. Germline V lookup: CDR1 SGHRS, CDR2 YFSETQ. This CDR3 spans 14 amino acids. Full variable domain (outside the CDR3, taken from reference TRBV5-1 and TRBJ2-5): KAGVTQTPRYLIKTRGQQVTLSCSPISGHRSVSWYQQTPGQGLQFLFEYFSETQRNKGNFPGRFSGRQFSNSRSEMNVSTLELGDSALYLCASRVTGGEETQYFGPGTRLLVL.

The DNA of the CDR3 is TGTGCCAGCAGCCAAAAATCCGGGACTAGCGGCTTCCGGGAGCAGTACTTC. Its protein is CASSQKSGTSGFREQYF. The V call is TRBV3-1 (or the pseudogene TRBV3-2), the J call TRBJ2-7, with 11 bases fitting TRBD2. V lost 2 bases and J lost 7; bases outside the gene matches: 13. This CDR3 spans 17 amino acids. Germline values: CDR1 LGHDT, CDR2 YNNKEL (reference sequence).

The chain carries TRBV27 and TRBJ2-7; 9 bases fit TRBD1. Germline lookup yields CDR1 MNHEY and CDR2 SMNVEV (reference sequence). The CDR3 has 15 residues. The V gene end was trimmed by 2 bases and the J gene end by 0 bases; junction bases not matched to a gene: 2. DNA for the CDR3: TGTGCCAGCAGTTTAGGGGACAGGGCCTCCTACGAGCAGTACTTC. Its protein is CASSLGDRASYEQYF.

As concerns this clone: This CDR3 is also generated by other DNA sequences in the sample. The genes are TRBV30 and TRBJ1-1, with D perhaps TRBD1 (6 bases). Germline V gene data show CDR1 as GTSNPN and CDR2 as SVGIG (reference sequence). Trimming took 3 bases from V and 1 from J, leaving 9 bases between them. The CDR3 sequence is 13 residues long. For the CDR3, the DNA is TGTGCCTGGAGCAAAGGGGGGAACACTGAAGCTTTCTTT. Its translation: CAWSKGGNTEAFF.

V and J are TRBV30 and TRBJ1-6; TRBD1 is a possible D gene (5 bases). The CDR3 sequence is 12 residues long. The V end lost 3 bases, the J end lost 8 bases, and 8 bases lay between the germline ends. In germline, CDR1 is GTSNPN, CDR2 SVGIG (reference sequence). The CDR3 sequence is CAWSARDSPLHF. The CDR3 DNA is TGTGCCTGGAGCGCCAGGGATTCACCCCTCCACTTT. Filled out from reference TRBV30 and TRBJ1-6, the complete variable domain reads SQTIHQWPATLVQPVGSPLSLECTVEGTSNPNLYWYRQAAGRGLQLLFYSVGIGQISSEVPQNLSASRPQDRQFILSSKKLLLSDSGFYLCAWSARDSPLHFGNGTRLTVT.

This chain joins TRBV6-4 and TRBJ2-3; TRBD1 matches at 10 bases. The CDR3 runs 16 residues. Trimming took 3 bases from V and 4 from J; bases not matched to a gene: 7. Germline CDR1 is MRHNA and CDR2 is SNTAGT. The CDR3 loop is CASSEISGTGADTQYF. CDR3 nucleotides: TGTGCCAGCAGTGAGATTTCCGGGACAGGGGCAGATACGCAGTATTTT.

The gene calls are TRBV10-3 and TRBJ2-1; 10 nucleotides align to TRBD2. This CDR3 has 17 residues. Germline CDR1 and CDR2: ENHRY and SYGVKD. V was clipped by 4 bases and J by 3 bases; unmatched bases: 9. This CDR3 reads CAISGDSTSGHYNEQFF. For the CDR3, the DNA is TGTGCCATCAGTGGAGACTCGACTAGCGGGCACTACAATGAGCAGTTCTTC.

V and J are TRBV19 and TRBJ2-2, with D unresolved. The CDR3 is made up of 11 amino acids. Looked up from germline, CDR1 is LNHDA and CDR2 is SQIVND (reference sequence). The V and J ends lost 3 bases and 10 bases respectively, with 6 bases between them. The CDR3: CASSIYEELFF. As DNA, the CDR3 is TGTGCCAGTAGTATCTACGAGGAGCTGTTTTTT.

This clone was recorded only once. J is TRBJ2-3 and V is TRBV5-1; TRBD2 might be the D (5 bases). Between the trimmed V and J ends, which lost 2 bases and 6 bases, there was a span of 16 bases. Germline CDR1 SGHRS, CDR2 YFSETQ. The CDR3 loop spans 15 amino acids. The CDR3, as DNA: TGCGCCAGCAGCTTTGGCGGGCCCGGCTTGGATACGCAGTATTTT. Amino acids: CASSFGGPGLDTQYF.